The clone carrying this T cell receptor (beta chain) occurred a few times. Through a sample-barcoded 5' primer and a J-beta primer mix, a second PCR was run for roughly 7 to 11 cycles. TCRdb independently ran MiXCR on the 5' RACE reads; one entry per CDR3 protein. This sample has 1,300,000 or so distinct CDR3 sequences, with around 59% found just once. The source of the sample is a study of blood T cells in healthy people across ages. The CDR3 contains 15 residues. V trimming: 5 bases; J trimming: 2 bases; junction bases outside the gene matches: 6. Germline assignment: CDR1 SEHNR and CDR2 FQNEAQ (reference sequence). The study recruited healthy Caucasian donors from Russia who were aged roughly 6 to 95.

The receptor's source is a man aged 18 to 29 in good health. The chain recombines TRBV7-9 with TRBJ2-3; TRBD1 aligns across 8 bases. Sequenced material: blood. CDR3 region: CASSVGTGLTDTQYF. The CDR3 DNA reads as TGTGCCAGCAGCGTCGGGACAGGACTCACAGATACGCAGTATTTT. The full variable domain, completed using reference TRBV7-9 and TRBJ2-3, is DTGVSQNPRHKITKRGQNVTFRCDPISEHNRLYWYRQTLGQGPEFLTYFQNEAQLEKSRLLSDRFSAERPKGSFSTLEIQRTEQGDSAMYLCASSVGTGLTDTQYFGPGTRLTVL.